Below are 25 T cell receptor beta chains sequenced from a single sample in a study. In TCRdb, the RT-PCR reads were re-called with MiXCR into one record per CDR3 protein. The data contain hundreds of thousands of distinct CDR3 sequences, 12% to 15% of them singletons. The source material was memory CD4+ T cells from blood. Every receptor here comes from a female donor in good health, serving as a healthy control.

Only a few counts were recorded for this clonotype. V usage is TRBV9 and J usage is TRBJ2-3, with a tentative D call TRBD2 (5 bases). The CDR3 sequence is 16 residues long. The V and J ends lost 1 base and 0 bases respectively, with 12 bases between them. Germline loops: CDR1 SGDLS, CDR2 YYNGEE. CDR3 sequence (DNA): TGTGCCAGCAGCGTAACTCAGCGGTCTAGCACAGATACGCAGTATTTT. As protein: CASSVTQRSSTDTQYF.

Ten or more counts support this clonotype. The rearrangement uses TRBV7-2 and TRBJ2-3, with D unresolved. The CDR3 loop spans 13 amino acids. Germline V gives CDR1 SGHTA, CDR2 FQGNSA. Trimming left V 5 bases short and J 3 bases short, with 9 bases between. This CDR3 reads CASSLFRTDTQYF. CDR3 bases: TGTGCCAGCAGCCTCTTTCGGACAGATACGCAGTATTTT. The full variable domain, rest sourced from reference TRBV7-2 and TRBJ2-3, is GAGVSQSPSNKVTEKGKDVELRCDPISGHTALYWYRQSLGQGLEFLIYFQGNSAPDKSGLPSDRFSAERTGGSVSTLTIQRTQQEDSAVYLCASSLFRTDTQYFGPGTRLTVL.

This clonotype was seen ten or more times. The CDR3 coding sequence is TGCGCCAGCAGCCAGGTGTTCGGCAGGGCGTCCTCCTACGAGCAGTACTTC. Its translation: CASSQVFGRASSYEQYF. The genes are TRBV4-3 and TRBJ2-7; weak D call: TRBD1 (5 bases). This CDR3 spans 17 amino acids. From germline, CDR1 is LGHNA and CDR2 YSLEER. Trimming shortened V by 3 bases and J by 0 bases, and 18 bases separated the two germline ends.

This rearrangement joins TRBV3-1 to TRBJ1-2; no definite D call. The CDR3 covers 12 residues. V was shortened by 2 bases and J by 3 bases, with 4 bases between the two germline ends. From germline, CDR1 is LGHDT and CDR2 YNNKEL (reference sequence). In DNA form, the CDR3 reads TGTGCCAGCAGCCAAAAGGACTATGGCTACACCTTC. Translation gives CASSQKDYGYTF.

The chain is built from TRBV15 and TRBJ1-5, with a tentative D call TRBD1 (5 bases). This CDR3 is built from 15 residues. V was pared by 1 base and J by 6 bases, with 13 bases between. The germline CDR1 and CDR2 sequences are LNHNV and YYDKDF (reference sequence). The DNA of the CDR3 is TGTGCCACCAGCAGAGTCCCAGGGATGGCTCAGCCCCAGCATTTT. Encoded protein: CATSRVPGMAQPQHF.

This chain's CDR3 is CASSQDISSSRVAFF. DNA of the CDR3: TGCGCCAGCAGCCAAGATATCTCCTCTTCTAGGGTGGCTTTCTTT. This sequence joins TRBV4-3 and TRBJ1-1, with no clear D. Trimming removed 0 bases from V and 11 bases from J, with 19 bases in between. The CDR3 runs to 15 residues. Germline lookup yields CDR1 LGHNA and CDR2 YSLEER.

This clonotype was seen more than once but under ten times. This chain connects TRBV6-6 to TRBJ1-1, with a tentative D call TRBD1 (6 bases). Germline CDR1 is MNHNY and CDR2 is SVGAGI (reference sequence). Trimming cost V 0 bases and J 4 bases, with 12 bases left between them. The CDR3 is 15 residues long. The CDR3, as DNA: TGTGCCAGCAGTTACTCGAGACAGGTTAGCACTGAAGCTTTCTTT. Translating it yields CASSYSRQVSTEAFF.

The V gene is TRBV28, the J gene TRBJ1-5; no clear D. Germline-derived CDR1 and CDR2 are MDHEN and SYDVKM. This CDR3 is built from 14 residues. The V end was cut by 6 bases, the J end by 7 bases, with 16 bases between. CDR3 coding DNA: TGTGCCAGCAGCCCTATATTGTCCGGGCAGCCCCAGCATTTT. Translating gives CASSPILSGQPQHF.

This clonotype was picked up many times. The chain recombines TRBV29-1 with TRBJ1-1; 8 nucleotides match TRBD1. Germline V gene data show CDR1 as SQVTM and CDR2 as ANQGSEA. Germline trimming cut 4 bases from V and 7 bases from J; bases unmatched to any gene: 8. The length of the CDR3 is 13 residues. CDR3 in amino acids: CSVGDLQGVEAFF. In DNA, the CDR3 is TGCAGCGTTGGCGATCTACAGGGGGTTGAAGCTTTCTTT.

At least ten counts were recorded for this clonotype. This sequence joins TRBV20-1 and TRBJ2-1, with D tentatively TRBD2 (5 bases). This CDR3 is built from 12 residues. Trimming took off 4 bases at V and 9 bases at J, with 13 bases between the two ends. The germline gives CDR1 DFQATT, CDR2 SNEGSKA (reference sequence). Written as DNA, the CDR3 is TGCAGTGCTACCCCTAGCTTGGGTGAGCAGTTCTTC. It encodes CSATPSLGEQFF.

The V call is TRBV19, the J call TRBJ1-1, with 7 nucleotides matching TRBD1. V lost 10 bases to trimming and J lost 0 bases; unmatched junction nucleotides: 5. This CDR3 comprises 13 residues. Germline V gene data show CDR1 as LNHDA and CDR2 as SQIVND (reference sequence). CDR3: CATSGQLNTEAFF. DNA for the CDR3: TGTGCCACCTCGGGACAGCTGAACACTGAAGCTTTCTTT.

This clonotype appeared many times. The chain employs TRBV6-5 and TRBJ2-1; the D gene is possibly TRBD2 (6 bases). The CDR3 runs 16 residues. Per the germline V gene, CDR1 is MNHEY and CDR2 is SVGAGI. Trimming stripped 4 bases from V and 8 bases from J, with 21 bases between. CDR3 sequence: CASSSERRAGSDEQFF. CDR3 nucleotide sequence: TGTGCCAGCAGTTCCGAAAGGAGGGCCGGTAGCGATGAGCAGTTCTTC.

A few counts support this clonotype. The chain uses TRBV20-1 and TRBJ2-4, with 14 positions matching TRBD2. Germline CDR1 is DFQATT and CDR2 is SNEGSKA (reference sequence). CDR3 length equals 15 residues. Germline trimming cut 6 bases from V and 9 bases from J; bases unmatched to any gene: 10. The CDR3 region is CSAERLAGGRIIQYF. DNA of the CDR3: TGCAGTGCGGAACGACTAGCGGGAGGGCGTATCATTCAGTACTTC.

This clonotype was seen a few times. This chain connects TRBV7-2 to TRBJ2-1; TRBD2 is a possible D gene (5 bases). The CDR3 is 17 residues long. Germline V lookup: CDR1 SGHTA, CDR2 FQGNSA. V was shortened by 3 bases and J by 6 bases, with 21 bases between the two germline ends. The CDR3 is CASSFPAQRPLFNEQFF. Here the CDR3 DNA reads TGTGCCAGCAGCTTCCCCGCACAGCGGCCCTTATTCAATGAGCAGTTCTTC.

This chain joins TRBV12-3 or TRBV12-4 and TRBJ2-6; 8 nucleotides line up with TRBD2. The CDR3 covers 15 residues. V was clipped by 6 bases and J by 2 bases; unmatched bases: 3. The CDR3 loop reads CASRREGAGANVLTF. The CDR3 coding sequence is TGTGCCAGCAGACGGGAGGGAGCTGGGGCCAACGTCCTGACTTTC.

The chain is built from TRBV7-2 and TRBJ2-1, with 9 bases identical to TRBD1. CDR1 is SGHTA and CDR2 is FQGNSA in the germline V gene. This CDR3 is 15 amino acids long. The junction had 6 bases not matched to a gene; V was cut back by 5 bases and J by 4 bases. CDR3 loop: CASSTGQGGYNEQFF. The CDR3 DNA follows: TGTGCCAGCAGCACGGGACAGGGCGGGTACAATGAGCAGTTCTTC.

This clonotype turned up a few times. This chain links TRBV28 with TRBJ2-5; TRBD2 aligns across 15 bases. Trimming took 4 bases from V and 7 from J; bases not matched to a gene: 10. Germline CDR1 and CDR2: MDHEN and SYDVKM. This CDR3 spans 17 amino acids. The CDR3 region has the DNA TGTGCCAGCAGTTCCCTTCGGACTAGCGGGAGGGCTTGGACCCAGTACTTC. Amino acids: CASSSLRTSGRAWTQYF.

This rearrangement joins TRBV18 to TRBJ2-1; D is perhaps TRBD2 (6 bases). Germline CDR1 reads KGHSH; CDR2 reads LQKENI. This CDR3 region has 16 residues. V shed 6 bases and J shed 2 bases, with 17 bases lying between them. CDR3 coding DNA: TGTGCCAGCTCGATTTTAGTGGGAGGCCCCTACAATGAGCAGTTCTTC. It specifies CASSILVGGPYNEQFF. Based on the CDR3 plus reference TRBV18 and TRBJ2-1, the full variable domain is NAGVMQNPRHLVRRRGQEARLRCSPMKGHSHVYWYRQLPEEGLKFMVYLQKENIIDESGMPKERFSAEFPKEGPSILRIQQVVRGDSAAYFCASSILVGGPYNEQFFGPGTRLTVL.

Only a few counts were recorded for this clonotype. V and J are TRBV30 and TRBJ1-1, with a tentative D call TRBD1 (5 bases). The CDR3 consists of 15 residues. The germline gives CDR1 GTSNPN, CDR2 SVGIG (reference sequence). Trimming cost V 1 base and J 0 bases, with 12 bases left between them. For the CDR3, the DNA is TGTGCCTGGAGTGACAGGACCCTTTTGAACACTGAAGCTTTCTTT. Translated: CAWSDRTLLNTEAFF.

J is TRBJ2-3 and V is TRBV7-2; D unclear. Per the germline V gene, CDR1 is SGHTA and CDR2 is FQGNSA. Trimming pared 1 base from V and 3 bases from J, leaving 11 bases between. The CDR3 has 15 residues. The CDR3 is CASSLGNLDTDTQYF. CDR3 in DNA: TGTGCCAGCAGCTTAGGGAACCTAGATACAGATACGCAGTATTTT.

This clonotype was recorded once. The V call is TRBV7-9, the J call TRBJ2-3, with 7 positions matching TRBD2. The CDR3 totals 15 residues. After removal of 1 base from V and 2 bases from J, the junction contained 3 bases not matched to a gene. CDR1 SEHNR and CDR2 FQNEAQ come from the germline V gene (reference sequence). CDR3 in DNA: TGTGCCAGCAGCTTAGAGCGGGGATTCACAGATACGCAGTATTTT. It yields the protein CASSLERGFTDTQYF.

In this sample, this clonotype turned up a few times. This chain links TRBV28 with TRBJ1-1, with D unclear. CDR3 length equals 13 residues. Germline V gives CDR1 MDHEN, CDR2 SYDVKM. V lost 5 bases and J lost 8, with 15 bases in between. CDR3 protein: CASSTQTRAEAFF. The CDR3 DNA is TGTGCCAGCAGTACCCAAACACGGGCCGAAGCTTTCTTT.

Ten or more counts support this clonotype. The V gene is TRBV28, the J gene TRBJ2-7; 13 bases match TRBD2. The CDR3 has 15 amino acids. With V trimmed by 2 bases and J by 9 bases, 7 bases remained unmatched. The V gene's germline CDR1 is MDHEN and CDR2 SYDVKM. CDR3 amino acids: CASSLAGTSGIAQYF. CDR3 in DNA: TGTGCCAGCAGTTTAGCCGGGACTAGCGGGATAGCGCAGTACTTC. The full variable domain, in which reference TRBV28 and TRBJ2-7 provide the parts outside the CDR3, is DVKVTQSSRYLVKRTGEKVFLECVQDMDHENMFWYRQDPGLGLRLIYFSYDVKMKEKGDIPEGYSVSREKKERFSLILESASTNQTSMYLCASSLAGTSGIAQYFGPGTRLTVT.

This clonotype was observed at least ten times. J is TRBJ2-1 and V is TRBV12-3 or TRBV12-4; tentatively, D is TRBD2 (5 bases). The CDR3 is made up of 15 amino acids. Trimming took off 5 bases at V and 0 bases at J, with 11 bases between the two ends. The CDR3 sequence is CASSGQRFSYNEQFF. The CDR3 nucleotides read TGTGCCAGCAGTGGGCAGCGGTTCTCCTACAATGAGCAGTTCTTC.

CDR3 loop: CASTRGPGVGQETQYF. In DNA form, the CDR3 reads TGTGCCAGCACCCGAGGGCCAGGGGTCGGACAAGAGACCCAGTACTTC. The genes are TRBV12-3 or TRBV12-4 and TRBJ2-5, with D maybe TRBD1 (6 bases). The CDR3 is 16 amino acids. Trimming cost V 7 bases and J 2 bases, with 20 bases left between them.